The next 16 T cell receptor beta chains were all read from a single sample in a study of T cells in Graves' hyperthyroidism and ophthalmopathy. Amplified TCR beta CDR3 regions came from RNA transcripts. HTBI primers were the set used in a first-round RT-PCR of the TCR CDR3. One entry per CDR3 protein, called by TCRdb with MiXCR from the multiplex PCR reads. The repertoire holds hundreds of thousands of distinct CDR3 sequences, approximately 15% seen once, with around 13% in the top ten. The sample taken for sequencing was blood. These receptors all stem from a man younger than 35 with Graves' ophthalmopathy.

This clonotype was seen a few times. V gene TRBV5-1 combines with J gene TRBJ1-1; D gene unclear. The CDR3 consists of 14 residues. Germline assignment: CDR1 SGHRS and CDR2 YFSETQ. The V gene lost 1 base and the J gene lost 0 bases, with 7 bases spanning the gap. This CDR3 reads CASSLISMNTEAFF. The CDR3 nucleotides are TGCGCCAGCAGCTTGATCAGTATGAACACTGAAGCTTTCTTT.

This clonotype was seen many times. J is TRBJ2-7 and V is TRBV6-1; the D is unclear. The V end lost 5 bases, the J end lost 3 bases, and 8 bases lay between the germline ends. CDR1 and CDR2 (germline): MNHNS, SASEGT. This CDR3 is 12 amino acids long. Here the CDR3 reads CASSKDHYEQYF. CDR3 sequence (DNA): TGTGCCAGCAGTAAAGACCACTACGAGCAGTACTTC.

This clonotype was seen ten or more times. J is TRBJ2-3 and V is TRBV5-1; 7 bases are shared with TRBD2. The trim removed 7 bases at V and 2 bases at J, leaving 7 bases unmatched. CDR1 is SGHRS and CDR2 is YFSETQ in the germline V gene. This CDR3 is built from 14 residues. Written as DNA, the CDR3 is TGCGCCAGCCAGCGGGACTTCCTCACAGATACGCAGTATTTT. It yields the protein CASQRDFLTDTQYF.

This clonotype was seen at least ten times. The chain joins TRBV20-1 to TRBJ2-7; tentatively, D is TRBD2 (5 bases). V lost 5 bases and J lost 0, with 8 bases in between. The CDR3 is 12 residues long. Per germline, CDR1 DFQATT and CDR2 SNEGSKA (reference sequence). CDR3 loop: CSAGAGSYEQYF. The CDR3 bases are TGCAGTGCTGGTGCGGGCTCCTACGAGCAGTACTTC.

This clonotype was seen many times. CDR3 in amino acids: CASSPSGWDTEAFF. Written as DNA, the CDR3 is TGTGCCAGCAGCCCCTCCGGGTGGGACACTGAAGCTTTCTTT. The chain links TRBV27 to TRBJ1-1; no definite D call. With 6 bases removed from V and 3 bases from J, the gap between germline ends came to 14 bases. Germline values: CDR1 MNHEY, CDR2 SMNVEV (reference sequence). The CDR3 is 14 residues long.

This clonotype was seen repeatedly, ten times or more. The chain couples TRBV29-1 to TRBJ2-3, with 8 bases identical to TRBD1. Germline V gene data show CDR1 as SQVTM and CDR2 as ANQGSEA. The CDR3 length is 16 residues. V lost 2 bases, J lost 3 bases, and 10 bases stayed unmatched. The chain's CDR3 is CSVESLGGQETDTQYF. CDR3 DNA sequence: TGCAGCGTTGAAAGTCTTGGGGGACAGGAGACAGATACGCAGTATTTT.

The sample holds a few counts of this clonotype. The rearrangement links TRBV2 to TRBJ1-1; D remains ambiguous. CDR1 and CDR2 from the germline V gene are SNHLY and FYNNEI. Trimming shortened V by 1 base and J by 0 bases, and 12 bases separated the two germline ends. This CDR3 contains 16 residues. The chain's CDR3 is CASSEVPETMNTEAFF. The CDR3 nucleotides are TGTGCCAGCAGTGAAGTACCAGAGACCATGAACACTGAAGCTTTCTTT.

In DNA, the CDR3 is TGCGCCAGCAGCCCGAGAATATATAGCAATCAGCCCCAGCATTTT. Amino acids: CASSPRIYSNQPQHF. The V call is TRBV4-1, the J call TRBJ1-5; D remains ambiguous. Germline V lookup: CDR1 MGHRA, CDR2 YSYEKL. The ends were cut back, 4 bases at V and 0 bases at J, with 10 bases in the middle. The CDR3 is made up of 15 amino acids.

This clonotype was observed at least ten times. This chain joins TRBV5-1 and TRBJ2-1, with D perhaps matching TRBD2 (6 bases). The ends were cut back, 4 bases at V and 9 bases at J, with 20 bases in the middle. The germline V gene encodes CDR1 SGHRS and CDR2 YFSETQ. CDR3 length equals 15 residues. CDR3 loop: CASSPKGTPTREQFF. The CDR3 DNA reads TGCGCCAGCAGCCCTAAAGGGACTCCAACCCGTGAGCAGTTCTTC.

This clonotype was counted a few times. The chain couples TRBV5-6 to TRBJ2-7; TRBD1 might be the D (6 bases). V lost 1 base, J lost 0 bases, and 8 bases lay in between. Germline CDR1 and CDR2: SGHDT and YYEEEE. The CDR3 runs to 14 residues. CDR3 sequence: CASSLLDSSYEQYF. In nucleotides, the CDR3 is TGTGCCAGCAGCTTGTTGGACAGCTCCTACGAGCAGTACTTC.

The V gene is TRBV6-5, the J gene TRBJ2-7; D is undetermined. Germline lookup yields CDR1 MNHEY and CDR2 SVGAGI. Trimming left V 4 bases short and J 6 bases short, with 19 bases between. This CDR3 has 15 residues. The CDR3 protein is CASSSMGMGICEQYF. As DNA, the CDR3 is TGTGCCAGCAGTTCCATGGGGATGGGTATATGCGAGCAGTACTTC.

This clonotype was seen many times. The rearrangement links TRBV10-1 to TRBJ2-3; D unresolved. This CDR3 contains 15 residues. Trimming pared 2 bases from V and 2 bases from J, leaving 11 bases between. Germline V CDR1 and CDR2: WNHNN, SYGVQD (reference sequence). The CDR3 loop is CASSEGLTSTDTQYF. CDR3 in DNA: TGCGCCAGCAGTGAGGGTCTAACTTCCACAGATACGCAGTATTTT.

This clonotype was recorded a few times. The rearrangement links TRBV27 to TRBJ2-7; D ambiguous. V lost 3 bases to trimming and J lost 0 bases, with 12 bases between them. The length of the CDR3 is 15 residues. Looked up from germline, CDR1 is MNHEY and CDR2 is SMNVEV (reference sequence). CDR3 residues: CASSLSRGASYEQYF. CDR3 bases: TGTGCCAGCAGTTTGTCAAGAGGCGCCTCCTACGAGCAGTACTTC.

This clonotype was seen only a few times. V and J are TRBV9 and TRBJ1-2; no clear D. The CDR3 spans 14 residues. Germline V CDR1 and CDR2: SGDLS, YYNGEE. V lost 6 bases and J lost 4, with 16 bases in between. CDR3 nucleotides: TGTGCCAGCACCAAAGGAGGCAGCCCCTATGGCTACACCTTC. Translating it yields CASTKGGSPYGYTF.

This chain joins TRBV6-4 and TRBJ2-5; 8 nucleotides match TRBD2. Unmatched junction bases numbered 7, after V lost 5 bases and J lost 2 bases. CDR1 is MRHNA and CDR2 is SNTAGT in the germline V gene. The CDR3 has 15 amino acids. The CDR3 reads CASSIRTSLQETQYF. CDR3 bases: TGTGCCAGCAGTATCCGGACTAGCTTACAAGAGACCCAGTACTTC.

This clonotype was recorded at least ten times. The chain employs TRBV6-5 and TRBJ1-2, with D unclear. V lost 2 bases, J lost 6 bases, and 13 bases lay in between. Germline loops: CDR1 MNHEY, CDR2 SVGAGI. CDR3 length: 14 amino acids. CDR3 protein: CASSYLGIENGYTF. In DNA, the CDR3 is TGTGCCAGCAGTTACCTGGGGATCGAAAATGGCTACACCTTC.